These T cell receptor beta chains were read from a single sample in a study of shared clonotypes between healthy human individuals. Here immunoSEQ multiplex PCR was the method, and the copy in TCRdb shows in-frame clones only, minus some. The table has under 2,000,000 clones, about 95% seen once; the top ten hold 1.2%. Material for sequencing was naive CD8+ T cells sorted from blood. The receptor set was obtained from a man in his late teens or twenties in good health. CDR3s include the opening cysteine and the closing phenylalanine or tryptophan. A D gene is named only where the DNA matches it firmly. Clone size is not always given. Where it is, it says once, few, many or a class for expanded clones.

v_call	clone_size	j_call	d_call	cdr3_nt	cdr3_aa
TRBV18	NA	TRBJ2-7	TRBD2	TGTGCCAGCTACCGACTAGCGGGAGCTTCATTGAACGAGCAGTACTTC	CASYRLAGASLNEQYF
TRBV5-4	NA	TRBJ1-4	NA	TGTGCCAGCAGCCTTCAGGGATCGGGGGATGGAAAACTGTTTTTT	CASSLQGSGDGKLFF
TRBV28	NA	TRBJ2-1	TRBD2	TGTGCCAGCAGATCCGGGCAGGGACTAGCGGCCGGATCCTACAATGAGCAGTTCTTC	CASRSGQGLAAGSYNEQFF
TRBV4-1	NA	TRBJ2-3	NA	TGCGCCAGCAGCCAAGATTGGGCGGGGTTAACGGCAGATACGCAGTATTTT	CASSQDWAGLTADTQYF
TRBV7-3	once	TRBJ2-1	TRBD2	TGTGCCAGCAGCCCGGGACTAGCGGGCTTATTGTCTGAGCAGTTCTTC	CASSPGLAGLLSEQFF
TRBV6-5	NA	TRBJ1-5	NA	TGTGCCAGCAGTTCTGGGGGTTTTCAGCCCCAGCATTTT	CASSSGGFQPQHF
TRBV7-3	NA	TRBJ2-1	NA	TGTGCCAGCAGCTTGGTCGGGGGCGCCACTGAGCAGTTCTTC	CASSLVGGATEQFF
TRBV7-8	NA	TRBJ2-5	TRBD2	TGTGCCAGCAGCTTCACACTTGGACTAGCGGGAGAGACCCAGTACTTC	CASSFTLGLAGETQYF
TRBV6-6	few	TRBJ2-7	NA	TGTGCCAGCAGTTACCTCTACGAGCAGTACTTC	CASSYLYEQYF
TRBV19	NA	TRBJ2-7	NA	TGTGCCAGTAGTATCCCAGGGATTTACGAGCAGTACTTC	CASSIPGIYEQYF
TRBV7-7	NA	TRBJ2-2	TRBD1	TGTGCTAGCAGCTCCGGGACAGGGAACACCGGGGAGCTGTTTTTT	CASSSGTGNTGELFF
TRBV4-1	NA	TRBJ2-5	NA	TGCGCCAGCAGCCAAGAGCCCCTTACAGGGTCCGAGACCCAGTACTTC	CASSQEPLTGSETQYF
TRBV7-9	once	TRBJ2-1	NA	TGTGCCAGCAGCTTACTTCTCTACAGGCCCGACAATGAGCAGTTCTTC	CASSLLLYRPDNEQFF
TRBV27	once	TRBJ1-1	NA	TGTGCCAGCAGTGGGGGGGGGAACACTGAAGCTTTCTTT	CASSGGGNTEAFF
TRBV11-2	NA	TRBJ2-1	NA	TGTGCCAGCAGCTCGGGACTGTCGGCTGAGCAGTTCTTC	CASSSGLSAEQFF
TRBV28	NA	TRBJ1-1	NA	TGTGCCAGCAGTTTCTTAGACACAACGGCTGAAGCTTTCTTT	CASSFLDTTAEAFF
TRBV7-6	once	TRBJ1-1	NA	TGTGCCAGCAGCTTAGAACCTGAATACACTGAAGCTTTCTTT	CASSLEPEYTEAFF
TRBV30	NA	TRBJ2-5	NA	TGTGCCTGGAGTACGGGGGGCTTTGAGACCCAGTACTTC	CAWSTGGFETQYF
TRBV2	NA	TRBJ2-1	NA	TGTGCCAGCCTAAATGGCGGGCCCAAAAGCTCCTACAATGAGCAGTTCTTC	CASLNGGPKSSYNEQFF
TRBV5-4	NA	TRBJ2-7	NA	TGTGCCAGCAGCTATTCTTTCTACGAGCAGTACTTC	CASSYSFYEQYF
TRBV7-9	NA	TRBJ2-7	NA	TGTGCCAGCAGCTTAGAATCACTGAGCTCCTACGAGCAGTACTTC	CASSLESLSSYEQYF
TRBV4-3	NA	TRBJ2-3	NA	TGCGCCAGCAGAAATCGGGGACTTCTCACAGATACGCAGTATTTT	CASRNRGLLTDTQYF
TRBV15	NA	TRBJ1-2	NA	TGTGCCACCAGCAGAGATGAAGGGCGGCACTATGGCGGCTACACCTTC	CATSRDEGRHYGGYTF
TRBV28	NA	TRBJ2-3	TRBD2	TGTGCCAGCAGTACGTCTAGCGGGTACACAGATACGCAGTATTTT	CASSTSSGYTDTQYF
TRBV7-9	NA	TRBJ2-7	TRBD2	TGTGCCAGCAGCCTCCGGACTAGCGGGAGCTACGAGCAGTACTTC	CASSLRTSGSYEQYF
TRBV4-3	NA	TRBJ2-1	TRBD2	TGCGCCAGCAGCCAAGAATTTGTGGGACTAGCGGACAATGAGCAGTTCTTC	CASSQEFVGLADNEQFF
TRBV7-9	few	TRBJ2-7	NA	TGTGCCAGCAGCTTAGGGCCCGGAGGGCTACCACGCACCTACGAGCAGTACTTC	CASSLGPGGLPRTYEQYF
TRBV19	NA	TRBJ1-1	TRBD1	TGTGCCAGTAGTATAGACTCGGGAACAGGGGAAGAAGCTTTCTTT	CASSIDSGTGEEAFF
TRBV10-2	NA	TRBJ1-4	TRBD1	TGCGCCAGCAGTCCCAGGGGGGTGTTTGAAAAACTGTTTTTT	CASSPRGVFEKLFF
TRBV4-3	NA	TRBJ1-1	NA	TGCGCCAGCAGCCAAGATTTGACTTACACTGAAGCTTTCTTT	CASSQDLTYTEAFF
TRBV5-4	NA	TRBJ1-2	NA	TGTGCCAGCACCCAACCCCCAGATGGCTACACCTTC	CASTQPPDGYTF
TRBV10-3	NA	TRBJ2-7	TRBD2	TGTGCCATCAGTGCCCTAGCGGTTGAGCAGTACTTC	CAISALAVEQYF
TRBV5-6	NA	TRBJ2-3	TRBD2	TGTGCCAGCACCTACGGGACTAGCCCCGATACGCAGTATTTT	CASTYGTSPDTQYF
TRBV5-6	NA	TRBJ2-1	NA	TGTGCCAGCAGTACGGATTACAATGAGCAGTTCTTC	CASSTDYNEQFF
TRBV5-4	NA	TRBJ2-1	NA	TGTGCCAGCAGCTCATTCGGGGACCACCGGAATCTTCTCTACAATGAGCAGTTCTTC	CASSSFGDHRNLLYNEQFF
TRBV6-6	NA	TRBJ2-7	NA	TGTGCCAGCAGTTATGGACATCAACTCACCGAGCAGTACTTC	CASSYGHQLTEQYF
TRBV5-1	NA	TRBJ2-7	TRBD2	TGCGCCAGCAGCGAGTATGCGGGAGAATCCTACGAGCAGTACTTC	CASSEYAGESYEQYF
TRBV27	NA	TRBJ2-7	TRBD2	TGTGCCAGCAGTCATCTCATCGCGGGACTAGTAGTGGAGCAGTACTTC	CASSHLIAGLVVEQYF
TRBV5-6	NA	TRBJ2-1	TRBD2	TGTGCCAGCAAGAGCGGGAGCGGTGCCGGTGAGCAGTTCTTC	CASKSGSGAGEQFF
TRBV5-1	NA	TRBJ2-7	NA	TGCGCCAGCAGCTTGACAGGGACGACCTACGAGCAGTACTTC	CASSLTGTTYEQYF
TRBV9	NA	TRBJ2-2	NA	TGTGCCAGCAGTCTATCCCCGGGTGCTCCGAACACCGGGGAGCTGTTTTTT	CASSLSPGAPNTGELFF
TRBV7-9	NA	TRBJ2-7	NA	TGTGCCAGCAGCTTAGTCATCGGAACCTACGAGCAGTACTTC	CASSLVIGTYEQYF
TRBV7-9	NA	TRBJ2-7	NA	TGTGCCAGCAGCTCCCAAAATCCCTACGAGCAGTACTTC	CASSSQNPYEQYF
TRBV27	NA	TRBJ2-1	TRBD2	TGTGCCAGCAGTTTATGGACTAGCGGTCTCAATGAGCAGTTCTTC	CASSLWTSGLNEQFF
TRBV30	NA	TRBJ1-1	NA	TGTGCCTGCCAGGTTGGAATGAACACTGAAGCTTTCTTT	CACQVGMNTEAFF
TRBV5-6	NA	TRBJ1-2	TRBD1	TGTGCCAGCAGCCCCACAGGGGGCGGGTATGGCTACACCTTC	CASSPTGGGYGYTF
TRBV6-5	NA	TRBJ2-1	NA	TGTGCCAGCAGTTACGGACTCTACAATGAGCAGTTCTTC	CASSYGLYNEQFF
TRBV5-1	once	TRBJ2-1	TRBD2	TGCGCCAGCAGCCCGTCTAGCGGGACCCCGGTTGCCGATGAGCAGTTCTTC	CASSPSSGTPVADEQFF
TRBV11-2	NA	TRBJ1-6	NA	TGTGCCAGCAGCTTAGCGGCATTCTCCTATAATTCACCCCTCCACTTT	CASSLAAFSYNSPLHF
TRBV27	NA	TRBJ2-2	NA	TGTGCCAGCAGTTTATCAATCCGGGGGAGCACCGGGGAGCTGTTTTTT	CASSLSIRGSTGELFF
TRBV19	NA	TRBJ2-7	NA	TGTGCCAGTAGTACCCCGGGTGGGGGGCCCTACGAGCAGTACTTC	CASSTPGGGPYEQYF